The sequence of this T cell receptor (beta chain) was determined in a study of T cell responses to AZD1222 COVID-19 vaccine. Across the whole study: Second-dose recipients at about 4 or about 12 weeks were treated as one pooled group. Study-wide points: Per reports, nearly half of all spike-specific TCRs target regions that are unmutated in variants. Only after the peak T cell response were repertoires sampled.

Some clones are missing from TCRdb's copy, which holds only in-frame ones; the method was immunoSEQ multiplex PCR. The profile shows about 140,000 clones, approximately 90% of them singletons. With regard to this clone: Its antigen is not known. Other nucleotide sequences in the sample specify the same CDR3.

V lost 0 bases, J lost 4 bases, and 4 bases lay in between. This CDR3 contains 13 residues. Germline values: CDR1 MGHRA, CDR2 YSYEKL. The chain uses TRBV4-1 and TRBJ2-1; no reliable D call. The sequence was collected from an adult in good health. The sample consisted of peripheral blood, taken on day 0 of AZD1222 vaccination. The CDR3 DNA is TGCGCCAGCAGCCAAGACACTTACAATGAGCAGTTCTTC. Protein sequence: CASSQDTYNEQFF.